One sample yielded the 32 T cell receptor beta chains listed below, sequenced in a study of blood T cell repertoires in COVID-19. Sequencing was performed with immunoSEQ multiplex PCR; in TCRdb, only in-frame clones are kept and a portion is missing. The sample holds about 100,000 clones; roughly 84% are singletons and the top ten take 17%. Sample: peripheral blood. All receptors derive from a woman aged 55-70 years with acute or convalescent COVID-19.

The table lists this clone with a few counts. J is TRBJ1-2 and V is TRBV5-1; no firm D call. Germline assignment: CDR1 SGHRS and CDR2 YFSETQ. Deletions cut 4 bases from V and 3 bases from J, with 4 bases between. The CDR3 has 11 residues. The CDR3 region has the DNA TGCGCCAGCAGCAGCTACTATGGCTACACCTTC. This translates into CASSSYYGYTF.

The rearrangement uses TRBV6-5 and TRBJ1-6, with D perhaps matching TRBD1 (6 bases). The germline V gene has CDR1 MNHEY and CDR2 SVGAGI. V lost 10 bases, J lost 7 bases, and 14 bases lay in between. CDR3 length: 13 amino acids. CDR3 loop: CAIHRESNSPLHF. CDR3 coding DNA: TGTGCCATCCACAGGGAGTCAAATTCACCCCTCCACTTT.

V is TRBV6-2 or TRBV6-3 and J is TRBJ2-7; TRBD2 agrees at 7 bases. The CDR3 is 14 amino acids. V was pared by 4 bases and J by 3 bases, with 6 bases of the junction left unmatched. Germline V CDR1 and CDR2: MNHEY, SVGEGT. The CDR3 sequence: CASSSGGLDYEQYF. The CDR3 nucleotides are TGTGCCAGCAGTTCGGGGGGACTCGACTACGAGCAGTACTTC.

The V call is TRBV5-1, the J call TRBJ1-5; D gene ambiguous. The V gene lost 0 bases and the J gene lost 7 bases, with 11 bases spanning the gap. CDR1 and CDR2 (germline): SGHRS, YFSETQ. CDR3 length equals 14 residues. The CDR3 nucleotides are TGCGCCAGCAGCTTGGGATTCGGCGGGCAGCCCCAGCATTTT. It specifies CASSLGFGGQPQHF.

This clone appeared a few times. The chain links TRBV3-1 (or the pseudogene TRBV3-2) to TRBJ2-7, with D perhaps matching TRBD1 (6 bases). Germline CDR1 is LGHDT and CDR2 is YNNKEL (reference sequence). Trimming shortened V by 1 base and J by 1 base, and 20 bases separated the two germline ends. There are 18 residues in the CDR3. CDR3 sequence: CASSQAYPSMTGSYEQYF. The CDR3 DNA follows: TGTGCCAGCAGCCAAGCTTACCCATCCATGACAGGTTCCTACGAGCAGTACTTC.

The V gene is TRBV2, the J gene TRBJ1-4; 7 positions match TRBD1. With 6 bases clipped from V and 7 bases from J, the junction kept 5 bases outside the gene matches. CDR1 SNHLY and CDR2 FYNNEI come from the germline V gene. The CDR3 runs 13 residues. The CDR3 DNA is TGTGCCAGCAGAGAGGGGGCGGCTGAAAAACTGTTTTTT. Its protein product is CASREGAAEKLFF.

The J gene is TRBJ1-1, the V gene TRBV9, with TRBD1 identical over 7 bases. V was clipped by 3 bases and J by 6 bases; unmatched bases: 8. In germline, CDR1 is SGDLS, CDR2 YYNGEE. The CDR3 runs to 14 residues. CDR3 nucleotide sequence: TGTGCCAGCAGCGAATCCATCGGACAGGCTGAAGCTTTCTTT. Encoded protein: CASSESIGQAEAFF.

DNA of the CDR3: TGTGCCATTGGCATCTCCTCCTCTGGAAACACCATATATTTT. Amino acids: CAIGISSSGNTIYF. The chain uses TRBV10-3 and TRBJ1-3, with no clear D. The CDR3 totals 14 residues. The germline V and J ends were trimmed by 9 bases and 0 bases, with 12 bases remaining between them. Germline V gene lookup returns CDR1 ENHRY and CDR2 SYGVKD.

This chain links TRBV27 with TRBJ1-2, with 9 bases matching TRBD1. V shed 5 bases, J shed 2 bases, and the junction held 6 bases outside the gene matches. This CDR3 has 15 amino acids. Germline V CDR1 and CDR2: MNHEY, SMNVEV (reference sequence). The CDR3 sequence: CASSTYRGLNYGYTF. The CDR3 DNA reads TGTGCCAGCAGTACATACAGGGGGCTGAACTATGGCTACACCTTC.

The CDR3 is CASSRQGLYNEQFF. CDR3 DNA sequence: TGTGCCAGCAGTCGGCAGGGGCTGTACAATGAGCAGTTCTTC. V usage is TRBV28 and J usage is TRBJ2-1, with a weak D call TRBD1 (6 bases). Germline V gene data show CDR1 as MDHEN and CDR2 as SYDVKM. With 5 bases removed from V and 4 bases from J, the gap between germline ends came to 12 bases. This CDR3 is built from 14 residues.

The CDR3 spells CASSLEGVEQYF. The CDR3 DNA reads TGTGCCAGCAGCTTGGAGGGGGTCGAGCAGTACTTC. The J gene is TRBJ2-7, the V gene TRBV5-4, with a tentative D call TRBD1 (6 bases). This CDR3 contains 12 residues. V lost 0 bases to trimming and J lost 6 bases, with 7 bases between them. The germline V gene encodes CDR1 SGHNT and CDR2 YYREEE (reference sequence).

V usage is TRBV3-1 (or the pseudogene TRBV3-2) and J usage is TRBJ1-1; perhaps TRBD1 as D (5 bases). The CDR3 length is 15 residues. V was pared by 4 bases and J by 4 bases, with 16 bases between. CDR1 LGHDT and CDR2 YNNKEL come from the germline V gene (reference sequence). CDR3 nucleotide sequence: TGTGCCAGCAGCCCGACGCGAGTGGGGGGCACTGAAGCTTTCTTT. It encodes CASSPTRVGGTEAFF.

The chain has TRBV12-3 or TRBV12-4 and TRBJ1-4; D gene uncertain. The length of the CDR3 is 13 residues. Trimming removed 6 bases at V and 8 bases at J, with 13 bases between. CDR3 bases: TGTGCCAGCAGAGCCCTCTATGAGGAAAAACTGTTTTTT. It is translated as CASRALYEEKLFF.

The chain combines TRBV30 with TRBJ1-2; tentative D call: TRBD1 (5 bases). The CDR3 loop spans 15 amino acids. Trimming took off 1 base at V and 4 bases at J, with 16 bases between the two ends. Germline CDR1 GTSNPN, CDR2 SVGIG (reference sequence). As DNA, the CDR3 is TGTGCCTGGAGTGGTCGACAGAAAACCCTCTATGGCTACACCTTC. Its protein product is CAWSGRQKTLYGYTF.

The V gene is TRBV19, the J gene TRBJ1-6; 8 bases align to TRBD1. The CDR3 is made up of 16 amino acids. Germline V gene data show CDR1 as LNHDA and CDR2 as SQIVND (reference sequence). The V gene end was trimmed by 3 bases and the J gene end by 10 bases; junction bases not matched to a gene: 11. The CDR3 spells CASSIGQGTPSSPLHF. Written as DNA, the CDR3 is TGTGCCAGTAGTATCGGACAGGGAACTCCCTCATCACCCCTCCACTTT.

The chain combines TRBV7-3 with TRBJ2-2; a possible D gene is TRBD2 (6 bases). The CDR3 has 13 amino acids. Per germline, CDR1 SGHTA and CDR2 FQGTGA. V was pared by 4 bases and J by 4 bases, with 7 bases between. Here the CDR3 reads CASSSTSTGELFF. CDR3 DNA sequence: TGTGCCAGCAGCTCGACTAGCACCGGGGAGCTGTTTTTT.

The chain is built from TRBV2 and TRBJ1-1; D might be TRBD1 (5 bases). Trimming pared 4 bases from V and 6 bases from J, leaving 15 bases between. CDR3 length: 14 residues. Germline assignment: CDR1 SNHLY and CDR2 FYNNEI. CDR3 in amino acids: CASSGGSRLAEAFF. CDR3 bases: TGTGCCAGCAGTGGGGGCAGCCGGCTCGCTGAAGCTTTCTTT.

This clone was observed a few times. In nucleotides, the CDR3 is TGTGCCAGCAGCCTGGGACAGCTCTCTGTGGGGGCCAACGTCCTGACTTTC. It yields the protein CASSLGQLSVGANVLTF. This chain joins TRBV27 and TRBJ2-6, with TRBD1 matching 7 bases. CDR3 size: 17 residues. The germline gives CDR1 MNHEY, CDR2 SMNVEV (reference sequence). Trimming at V came to 6 bases and at J to 4 bases, leaving 12 bases not matched to a gene.

With respect to this clone: A much larger clone differs by one base, so this may be a read error. This chain uses TRBV2 with TRBJ1-1, with 10 bases that match TRBD1. V shed 6 bases and J 4 bases; nucleotides not matched to a gene: 2. Germline V gene lookup returns CDR1 SNHLY and CDR2 FYNNEI. This CDR3 has 13 residues. CDR3 residues: CASSRDRGTEAFF. The CDR3 DNA reads as TGTGCCAGCAGCCGGGACAGGGGCACTGAAGCTTTCTTT. The variable domain in full, with the rest retrieved from reference TRBV2 and TRBJ1-1, is EPEVTQTPSHQVTQMGQEVILRCVPISNHLYFYWYRQILGQKVEFLVSFYNNEISEKSEIFDDQFSVERPDGSNFTLKIRSTKLEDSAMYFCASSRDRGTEAFFGQGTRLTVV.

The J gene is TRBJ1-4, the V gene TRBV19; D call uncertain. From germline, CDR1 is LNHDA and CDR2 SQIVND (reference sequence). V lost 3 bases, J lost 6 bases, and 11 bases lay in between. The CDR3 runs to 14 residues. The chain's CDR3 is CASSILHRDEKLFF. CDR3 coding DNA: TGTGCCAGTAGTATTCTTCATCGGGATGAAAAACTGTTTTTT. Filled out from reference TRBV19 and TRBJ1-4, the complete variable domain reads DGGITQSPKYLFRKEGQNVTLSCEQNLNHDAMYWYRQDPGQGLRLIYYSQIVNDFQKGDIAEGYSVSREKKESFPLTVTSAQKNPTAFYLCASSILHRDEKLFFGSGTQLSVL.

The J gene is TRBJ1-1, the V gene TRBV6-5, with 7 bases that match TRBD1. The CDR3 contains 13 residues. Germline lookup yields CDR1 MNHEY and CDR2 SVGAGI. CDR3 in amino acids: CATGQEMNTEAFF. The CDR3 DNA sequence: TGTGCAACAGGACAGGAGATGAACACTGAAGCTTTCTTT.

This chain connects TRBV19 to TRBJ1-5; D uncertain. The CDR3 is 15 amino acids. V was trimmed by 7 bases and J by 4 bases, leaving 17 bases between them. Germline loops: CDR1 LNHDA, CDR2 SQIVND (reference sequence). This CDR3 is CASTPKVDRNQPQHF. The CDR3 DNA follows: TGTGCCAGTACTCCCAAAGTTGATCGGAATCAGCCCCAGCATTTT. Looking up the rest from reference TRBV19 and TRBJ1-5 gives the full variable domain: DGGITQSPKYLFRKEGQNVTLSCEQNLNHDAMYWYRQDPGQGLRLIYYSQIVNDFQKGDIAEGYSVSREKKESFPLTVTSAQKNPTAFYLCASTPKVDRNQPQHFGDGTRLSIL.

The chain couples TRBV2 to TRBJ1-5, with 8 nucleotides matching TRBD1. This CDR3 comprises 14 residues. The V gene's germline CDR1 is SNHLY and CDR2 FYNNEI. Trimming at V came to 6 bases and at J to 6 bases, leaving 7 bases not matched to a gene. The CDR3 here is CASSLQGEVQPQHF. CDR3 in DNA: TGTGCCAGCAGCTTACAGGGGGAGGTTCAGCCCCAGCATTTT.

The chain joins TRBV12-3 or TRBV12-4 to TRBJ1-2, with D maybe TRBD1 (5 bases). Trimming stripped 0 bases from V and 13 bases from J, with 9 bases between. The CDR3 is made up of 11 amino acids. This CDR3 reads CASSLARVSTF. For the CDR3, the DNA is TGTGCCAGCAGTTTAGCCAGGGTCTCCACCTTC.

The rearrangement links TRBV28 to TRBJ2-7; 8 bases are shared with TRBD2. This CDR3 comprises 14 residues. Per the germline V gene, CDR1 is MDHEN and CDR2 is SYDVKM. V trimming: 7 bases; J trimming: 3 bases; junction bases outside the gene matches: 8. The CDR3 bases are TGTGCCAGCATTAGCGGGGCCCTAGACTACGAGCAGTACTTC. It codes for CASISGALDYEQYF.

V is TRBV11-1 and J is TRBJ2-7; a weak D match, TRBD1 (5 bases). V was pared by 2 bases and J by 3 bases, with 11 bases between. Germline-derived CDR1 and CDR2 are SGHAT and FQDESV (reference sequence). This CDR3 is 14 amino acids long. CDR3 residues: CASSLRPGNYEQYF. Written as DNA, the CDR3 is TGTGCCAGCAGCTTAAGGCCAGGGAACTACGAGCAGTACTTC.

The gene calls are TRBV3-1 (or the pseudogene TRBV3-2) and TRBJ2-3, with D tentatively TRBD2 (5 bases). V was shortened by 0 bases and J by 7 bases, with 8 bases between the two germline ends. Germline CDR1 LGHDT, CDR2 YNNKEL (reference sequence). The CDR3 contains 13 residues. The CDR3 DNA reads TGTGCCAGCAGCCAAGAGGGAGCTAATACGCAGTATTTT. Its translation: CASSQEGANTQYF.

There are a few counts of this clone. The CDR3: CASSTWTGDAGANVLTF. Here the CDR3 DNA reads TGTGCCAGCAGCACCTGGACAGGGGACGCTGGGGCCAACGTCCTGACTTTC. V is TRBV7-9 and J is TRBJ2-6, with 9 bases lining up with TRBD1. The CDR3 runs to 17 residues. J lost 2 bases, V lost 5 bases, and 7 bases had no gene match. Germline CDR1 reads SEHNR; CDR2 reads FQNEAQ (reference sequence).

The chain uses TRBV4-1 and TRBJ1-5; TRBD1 agrees at 7 bases. Unmatched junction bases numbered 9, after V lost 1 base and J lost 0 bases. Germline CDR1 is MGHRA and CDR2 is YSYEKL. This CDR3 is 18 amino acids long. The CDR3 region is CASSQGLLGGTSNQPQHF. For the CDR3, the DNA is TGCGCCAGCAGCCAAGGACTTTTAGGGGGCACTAGCAATCAGCCCCAGCATTTT.

The V call is TRBV30, the J call TRBJ1-4; no clear D gene. Trimming pared 1 base from V and 8 bases from J, leaving 8 bases between. Germline assignment: CDR1 GTSNPN and CDR2 SVGIG (reference sequence). The CDR3 sequence is 12 residues long. The CDR3 sequence is CAWSEGGEKLFF. The DNA for the CDR3 is TGTGCCTGGAGTGAGGGAGGCGAAAAACTGTTTTTT.

The chain employs TRBV13 and TRBJ1-6; 10 bases match TRBD1. Trimming cost V 2 bases and J 9 bases; bases outside gene matches: 4. The CDR3 loop spans 15 amino acids. CDR1 and CDR2 (germline): PRHDT, FYEKMQ (reference sequence). The CDR3, as DNA: TGTGCCAGCAGCTTATCCGGGACAGGGGCTTCACCCCTCCACTTT. Its translation is CASSLSGTGASPLHF.

V and J are TRBV7-6 and TRBJ2-1; 7 positions agree with TRBD2. Per germline, CDR1 SGHVS and CDR2 FNYEAQ. V lost 5 bases and J lost 0; bases outside the gene matches: 7. CDR3 length: 16 amino acids. In DNA form, the CDR3 reads TGTGCCAGCAGCCGTGGGACTATTCTCTCCTACAATGAGCAGTTCTTC. Translating gives CASSRGTILSYNEQFF.